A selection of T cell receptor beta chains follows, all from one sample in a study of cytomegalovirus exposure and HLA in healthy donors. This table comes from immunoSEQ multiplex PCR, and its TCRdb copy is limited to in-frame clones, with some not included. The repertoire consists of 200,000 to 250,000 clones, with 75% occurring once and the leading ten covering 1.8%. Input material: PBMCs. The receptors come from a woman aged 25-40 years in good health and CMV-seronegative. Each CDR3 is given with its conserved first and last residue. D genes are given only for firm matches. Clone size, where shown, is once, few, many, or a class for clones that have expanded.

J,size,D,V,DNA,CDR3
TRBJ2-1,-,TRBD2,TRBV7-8,TGTGCCAGCAGCTTAGAAATAGCGGGGGGGCCGGAAAAAGAGTTCTTC,CASSLEIAGGPEKEFF
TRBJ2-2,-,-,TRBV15,TGTGCCACCAGCACTAGGACTACCGCCGGGGAGCTGTTTTTT,CATSTRTTAGELFF
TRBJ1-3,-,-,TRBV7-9,TGTTCCAGCAGCCTTGGGGGGGCGATTGGAAACACCATATATTTT,CSSSLGGAIGNTIYF
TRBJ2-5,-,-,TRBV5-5,TGTGCCAGCAGCTTTCAGGGGGGCCAAGAGACCCAGTACTTC,CASSFQGGQETQYF
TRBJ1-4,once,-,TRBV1,TGCACCAGCAGCGTCCGGGACAGGGGGGAAAAACTGTTTTTT,CTSSVRDRGEKLFF
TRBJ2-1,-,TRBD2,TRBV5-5,TGTGCCAGCAGCACTGGGGGCCTAGCGGGGGTGAGGGGTGAGCAGTTCTTC,CASSTGGLAGVRGEQFF
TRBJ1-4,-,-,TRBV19,TGTGCCAGTAGTATAGAACACCAACCATATGAAAAACTGTTTTTT,CASSIEHQPYEKLFF
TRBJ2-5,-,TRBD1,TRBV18,TGTGCCAGCTCACCTTTTTCCGGGACAGGTTTGCAAGAGACCCAGTACTTC,CASSPFSGTGLQETQYF
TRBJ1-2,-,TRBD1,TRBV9,TGTGCCAGCAGCGGAGGGGGCGACTATGGCTACACCTTC,CASSGGGDYGYTF
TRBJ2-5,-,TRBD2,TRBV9,TGTGCCAGCAGCGTAACGACTAGCTTAGGAGAGACCCAGTACTTC,CASSVTTSLGETQYF
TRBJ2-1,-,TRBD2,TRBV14,TGTGCCAGCAGCCTGGGACTAGCCCGTAATGAGCAGTTCTTC,CASSLGLARNEQFF
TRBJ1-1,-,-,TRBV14,TGTGCCAGCAGCCACCCCCCGAGAGACAGCGCCAGTATCATGAACACTGAAGCTTTCTTT,CASSHPPRDSASIMNTEAFF
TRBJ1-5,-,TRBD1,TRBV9,TGTGCCAGCTCCCAGGGACAGGGATATCAGCCCCAGCATTTT,CASSQGQGYQPQHF
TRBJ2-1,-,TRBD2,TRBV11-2,TGTGCCAGCAGCTTAGTTGGAGGGACTAGCGGACTATACAATGAGCAGTTCTTC,CASSLVGGTSGLYNEQFF
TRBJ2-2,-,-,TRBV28,TGTGCCAGCACCACCTATGCGTCGGGAACGAACACCGGGGAGCTGTTTTTT,CASTTYASGTNTGELFF